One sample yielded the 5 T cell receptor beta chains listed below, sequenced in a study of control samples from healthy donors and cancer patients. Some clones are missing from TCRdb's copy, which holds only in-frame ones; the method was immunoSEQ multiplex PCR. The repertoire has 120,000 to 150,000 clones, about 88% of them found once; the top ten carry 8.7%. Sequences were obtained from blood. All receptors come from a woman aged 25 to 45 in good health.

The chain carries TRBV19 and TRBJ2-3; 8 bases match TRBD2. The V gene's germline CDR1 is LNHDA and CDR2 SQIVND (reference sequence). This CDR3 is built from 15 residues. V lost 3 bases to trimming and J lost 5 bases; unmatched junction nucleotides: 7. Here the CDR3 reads CASSMSSGSLDTQYF. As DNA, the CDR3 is TGTGCCAGTAGTATGTCGAGCGGGAGTTTAGATACGCAGTATTTT.

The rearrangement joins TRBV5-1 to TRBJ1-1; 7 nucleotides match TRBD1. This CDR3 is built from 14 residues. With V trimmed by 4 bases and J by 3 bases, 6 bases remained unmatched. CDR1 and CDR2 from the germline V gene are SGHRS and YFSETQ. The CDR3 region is CASSPNRGHTEAFF. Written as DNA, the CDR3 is TGCGCCAGCAGCCCAAACAGGGGTCACACTGAAGCTTTCTTT.

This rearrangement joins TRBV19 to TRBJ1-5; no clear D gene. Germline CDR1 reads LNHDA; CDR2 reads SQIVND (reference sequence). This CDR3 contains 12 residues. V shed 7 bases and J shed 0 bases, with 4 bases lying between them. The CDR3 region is CASNDSNQPQHF. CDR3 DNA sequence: TGTGCCAGTAATGATAGCAATCAGCCCCAGCATTTT. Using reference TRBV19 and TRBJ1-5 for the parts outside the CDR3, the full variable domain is DGGITQSPKYLFRKEGQNVTLSCEQNLNHDAMYWYRQDPGQGLRLIYYSQIVNDFQKGDIAEGYSVSREKKESFPLTVTSAQKNPTAFYLCASNDSNQPQHFGDGTRLSIL.

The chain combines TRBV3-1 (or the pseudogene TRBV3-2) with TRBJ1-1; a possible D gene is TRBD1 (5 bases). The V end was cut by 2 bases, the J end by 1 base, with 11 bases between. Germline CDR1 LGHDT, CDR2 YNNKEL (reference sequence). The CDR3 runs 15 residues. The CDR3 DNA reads TGTGCCAGCAGCCAACCGGGACGGTGGAACACTGAAGCTTTCTTT. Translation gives CASSQPGRWNTEAFF.

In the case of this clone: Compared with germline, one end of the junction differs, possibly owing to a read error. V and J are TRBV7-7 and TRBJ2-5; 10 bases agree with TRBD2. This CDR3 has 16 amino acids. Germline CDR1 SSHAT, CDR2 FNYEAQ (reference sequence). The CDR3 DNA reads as TGTGCTAGCAGCTTCGGGAGCGGGAGGGTACAAGAGACCCAGTACTTC. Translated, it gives CASSFGSGRVQETQYF.